The table lists the clone carrying this TCR beta chain with many counts. Its antigen is as yet unknown. This sample is drawn from a study of early T cells in non-severe SARS-CoV-2 infection. Study results and limitations: Private and CD4 specificities were missed by VDJdb matching, which favored anti-spike CD8 responses.

Unique molecular identifiers (one per individual cDNA molecule) were attached. TCRdb independently ran MiXCR on the 5' RACE reads; one entry per CDR3 protein. The sample holds roughly 30,000 distinct CDR3 sequences; around 5.8% are singletons and the top ten take around 30%. CDR3 length: 13 residues. Trimming pared 0 bases from V and 5 bases from J, leaving 9 bases between. Germline assignment: CDR1 SGHRS and CDR2 YFSETQ. This chain joins TRBV5-1 and TRBJ2-7, with D tentatively TRBD1 (6 bases). Sequences were derived from whole blood, sampled at baseline. The sequence was collected from an adult who was a healthcare worker with PCR-confirmed SARS-CoV-2 infection or an uninfected control (not recorded which). CDR3 coding DNA: TGCGCCAGCAGCTTGGGGTCAGGGGACGAGCAGTACTTC. As protein: CASSLGSGDEQYF.